The entry below gives a single T cell receptor beta chain sequence along with its context. The data stem from a study of blood T cell repertoires in COVID-19. Study at large: The United States, Italy and Spain provided the acute and convalescent COVID-19 samples. Sample material is recorded as cDNA or gDNA derived from T cells, B-cell-depleted T cells, or PBMCs.

Under the authors' procedure: Scientists estimated how many nucleated cells there were by amplifying reference gene primers. The assay was immunoSEQ multiplex PCR, and TCRdb's table has in-frame clones only and misses some. D and trimming were read from the DNA, whereas the V and J calls and clone size are those reported in that table. In the table there are about 130,000 clones, about 72% of which are singletons. V lost 3 bases and J lost 5; bases outside the gene matches: 2. CDR3 length equals 14 residues. Germline assignment: CDR1 SGDLS and CDR2 YYNGEE. The sequencing sample was made of peripheral blood. The chain recombines TRBV9 with TRBJ2-1, with 10 bases fitting TRBD2. The receptor was derived from a woman in her 70s with acute or convalescent COVID-19. The CDR3 sequence is CASSDLAGDNEQFF. The CDR3 DNA reads as TGTGCCAGCAGCGACCTAGCGGGAGACAATGAGCAGTTCTTC.